This T cell receptor (beta chain) comes out of a study of cytomegalovirus exposure and HLA in healthy donors. For the study at large: Falling in the Caucasian-associated ancestry cluster were roughly 86% of 300 to 500 genotyped donors.

General study findings and limits: Researchers reported that a few CMV-associated chains were confirmed in vitro as CMV antigen-specific. A cluster of highly shared sequence variants was likely a sequencing artifact.

Details on this clone: Its antigen is still unknown.

The donors, nominally healthy at sampling, likely had unrecorded immune exposures. Losses at the gene ends were 5 bases for V and 10 bases for J; bases not matched to a gene: 8. CDR3 size: 15 residues. In germline, CDR1 is SGHTA, CDR2 FQGTGA. Amplification used 60 Vbeta primers and 13 Jbeta primers. The method was immunoSEQ multiplex PCR; TCRdb's version includes in-frame clones alone and lacks a portion of them. The sample includes around 190,000 clones, over 60% seen only once; the top ten take around 1%. The sample comprised PBMCs. The rearrangement uses TRBV7-3 and TRBJ2-1; 13 nucleotides match TRBD2. The TCR was taken from a middle-aged woman in good health and CMV-seronegative. The CDR3: CASSPRTSGSKEQFF. The CDR3 DNA reads TGTGCCAGCAGCCCCCGGACTAGCGGGAGCAAAGAGCAGTTCTTC. Together with reference TRBV7-3 and TRBJ2-1, the CDR3 gives the full variable domain: GAGVSQTPSNKVTEKGKYVELRCDPISGHTALYWYRQSLGQGPEFLIYFQGTGAADDSGLPNDRFFAVRPEGSVSTLKIQRTERGDSAVYLCASSPRTSGSKEQFFGPGTRLTVL.